The rows below give T cell receptor beta chains drawn from one sample of a study of T-cell memory formation after mild COVID-19. TCRdb re-derived calls from the 5' RACE reads in MiXCR, one entry per CDR3 protein. This repertoire shows approximately 30,000 distinct CDR3 sequences, about 16% found once; its top ten account for about 1.4%. The sequenced sample was PBMCs or a T cell subset sorted from them (not recorded which). The receptors derive from an adult who had mild COVID-19 (a few samples of this study predate the infection). Cell type and time point are not known. Both conserved end residues are part of each CDR3. D genes are given only for firm matches. Size values are once, few and many counts, or a class for expanded clones, and some rows have none.

j_call d_call v_call clone_size cdr3_aa cdr3_nt
TRBJ2-5 . TRBV5-1 many CASNHGTGAQYF TGCGCCAGCAACCACGGGACTGGGGCCCAGTACTTC
TRBJ2-7 . TRBV29-1 few CSVREAYEQYF TGCAGCGTGAGAGAGGCCTACGAGCAGTACTTC
TRBJ1-5 TRBD1 TRBV20-1 many CSALSRDRVIVGNQPQHF TGCAGTGCCCTAAGCCGGGACAGGGTGATCGTCGGCAATCAGCCCCAGCATTTT
TRBJ2-3 . TRBV14 many CASSPNHLNTQYF TGTGCCAGCAGCCCGAATCACCTAAATACGCAGTATTTT
TRBJ1-1 . TRBV7-9 many CASSPQVPEAFF TGTGCCAGCAGCCCTCAGGTCCCTGAAGCTTTCTTT
TRBJ1-1 . TRBV24-1 few CATRGPMNTEAFF TGTGCCACCCGGGGACCGATGAACACTGAAGCTTTCTTT
TRBJ2-3 TRBD2 TRBV6-5 many CASSSYLTSGRGGTDTQYF TGTGCCAGCAGTTCGTACCTGACTAGCGGGAGGGGGGGCACAGATACGCAGTATTTT
TRBJ1-4 TRBD1 TRBV5-1 . CASSVGDRGPEKLFF TGCGCCAGCAGCGTTGGGGACAGGGGGCCGGAAAAACTGTTTTTT
TRBJ1-5 TRBD1 TRBV29-1 many CSAGQGNQPQHF TGCAGCGCCGGACAGGGCAATCAGCCCCAGCATTTT
TRBJ2-7 . TRBV7-9 . CASSPLSGTDYYEQYF TGTGCCAGCAGCCCCTTATCCGGGACGGACTACTACGAGCAGTACTTC
TRBJ2-6 TRBD1 TRBV19 . CASTPRTGGSGANVLTF TGTGCCAGTACCCCCCGGACAGGGGGGTCTGGGGCCAACGTCCTGACTTTC
TRBJ2-3 . TRBV15 medium-sized CATSRDRVDTQYF TGTGCCACCAGCAGAGATAGGGTAGATACGCAGTATTTT
TRBJ2-7 . TRBV7-2 . CASSSRGAYEQYF TGTGCCAGCAGCTCACGAGGGGCGTACGAGCAGTACTTC
TRBJ2-7 TRBD2 TRBV28 many CASSLAGVGEQYF TGTGCCAGCAGTTTAGCGGGAGTTGGGGAGCAGTACTTC
TRBJ2-1 TRBD1 TRBV12-3/TRBV12-4 many CASRINHRDRPPVNEQFF TGTGCCAGCAGGATAAACCACCGGGACAGGCCGCCAGTGAATGAGCAGTTCTTC
TRBJ2-3 . TRBV12-3/TRBV12-4 many CASSPRDSSGDTQYF TGTGCCAGCAGTCCTCGGGACTCCTCCGGTGATACGCAGTATTTT
TRBJ2-7 . TRBV7-8 . CASSLQGTEQYF TGTGCCAGCAGTTTACAGGGTACCGAGCAGTACTTC
TRBJ2-5 . TRBV6-2/TRBV6-3 . CASSSPQAWGETQYF TGTGCCAGCAGTTCCCCCCAGGCTTGGGGGGAGACCCAGTACTTC
TRBJ2-2 TRBD2 TRBV7-3 many CASSLTRAGGSRELFF TGTGCCAGCAGCTTAACAAGAGCGGGAGGGAGCCGGGAGCTGTTTTTT
TRBJ2-7 . TRBV7-9 many CASSPMGEQYF TGTGCCAGCAGCCCTATGGGCGAGCAGTACTTC
TRBJ1-5 . TRBV5-1 few CASSLRAGDQPQHF TGCGCCAGCAGCTTGAGGGCGGGGGATCAGCCCCAGCATTTT
TRBJ2-2 . TRBV29-1 . CSVENTGELFF TGCAGCGTAGAGAACACCGGGGAGCTGTTTTTT
TRBJ1-1 . TRBV12-3/TRBV12-4 few CASSLMRREGAFF TGTGCCAGCAGTTTAATGCGGCGAGAAGGAGCTTTCTTT
TRBJ2-3 TRBD1 TRBV12-3/TRBV12-4 many CASSKGGTGGDTQYF TGTGCCAGCAGCAAGGGAGGGACAGGGGGCGATACGCAGTATTTT
TRBJ2-1 . TRBV24-1 many CATSEWGAGYNEQFF TGTGCCACCAGTGAGTGGGGGGCGGGGTACAATGAGCAGTTCTTC
TRBJ2-3 . TRBV6-1 many CASSDGSIAPDTQYF TGTGCCAGCAGTGACGGTAGCATCGCCCCAGATACGCAGTATTTT
TRBJ1-3 . TRBV5-4 . CASSLEPSSGNTIYF TGTGCCAGCAGCTTGGAGCCAAGCTCTGGAAACACCATATATTTT
TRBJ1-2 . TRBV19 many CASSIEPRSGYTF TGTGCCAGTAGTATAGAGCCCAGGAGTGGCTACACCTTC
TRBJ2-7 TRBD2 TRBV5-1 many CASSPRTSDSGQYF TGCGCCAGCAGCCCCCGGACTAGCGATTCCGGGCAGTACTTC
TRBJ1-1 . TRBV13 . CASSTLQGGMGTEAFF TGTGCCAGCAGCACACTGCAGGGAGGGATGGGCACTGAAGCTTTCTTT
TRBJ2-3 . TRBV7-9 . CASSPPARRGGYTDTQYF TGTGCCAGCAGCCCGCCGGCCCGCAGGGGGGGCTACACAGATACGCAGTATTTT
TRBJ2-3 . TRBV20-1 few CSAPDKTSGFTDTQYF TGCAGTGCTCCCGATAAGACTAGTGGCTTCACAGATACGCAGTATTTT
TRBJ2-7 TRBD1 TRBV24-1 . CATSDPTTGAYEQYF TGTGCCACCAGTGATCCTACGACAGGGGCCTACGAGCAGTACTTC
TRBJ2-7 TRBD2 TRBV5-8 many CASSKGLATYYEQYF TGTGCCAGCAGCAAAGGACTAGCGACCTACTACGAGCAGTACTTC
TRBJ1-1 TRBD1 TRBV12-3/TRBV12-4 few CASSPRQGTNTEAFF TGTGCCAGCAGCCCAAGACAGGGGACAAACACTGAAGCTTTCTTT
TRBJ2-7 . TRBV19 many CASSISGRNPYEQYF TGTGCCAGTAGTATCTCAGGACGCAATCCCTACGAGCAGTACTTC
TRBJ2-7 TRBD1 TRBV7-8 . CASSLDRDEQYF TGTGCCAGCAGCCTTGACAGGGACGAGCAGTACTTC
TRBJ2-3 . TRBV12-3/TRBV12-4 many CASSLRMGTDTQYF TGTGCCAGCAGTTTACGTATGGGCACAGATACGCAGTATTTT
TRBJ2-7 TRBD1 TRBV6-5 many CASRAGTGYSYEQYF TGTGCCAGCAGGGCCGGGACAGGCTACTCCTACGAGCAGTACTTC
TRBJ2-7 . TRBV15 . CATSRDTQYEQYF TGTGCCACCAGCAGAGATACCCAATACGAGCAGTACTTC
TRBJ2-7 . TRBV5-1 . CASSRDADYGQYF TGCGCCAGCAGCCGGGACGCCGACTATGGGCAGTACTTC
TRBJ1-1 . TRBV6-6 many CASSSSGTENTEAFF TGTGCCAGCAGTTCTTCCGGGACTGAGAACACTGAAGCTTTCTTT
TRBJ1-2 . TRBV9 . CASSATEGGDYGYTF TGTGCCAGCAGCGCGACCGAAGGGGGAGACTATGGCTACACCTTC